These 16 T cell receptor beta chains were sequenced from one sample in a study of OX40 agonist ivuxolimab in advanced cancers. Clones were read by immunoSEQ multiplex PCR, and TCRdb kept only the in-frame ones, dropping some. The sample has roughly 62,000 clones; around 84% are singletons. The starting material was CD4+ or CD8+ T cells sorted from blood, obtained in a trial of the OX40 agonist ivuxolimab. The receptors were gathered from an adult with an advanced solid tumor such as melanoma, head and neck, liver or kidney cancer.

The sample holds a few counts of this clone. The J gene is TRBJ1-2, the V gene TRBV15; weak D call: TRBD1 (5 bases). Germline V gene data show CDR1 as LNHNV and CDR2 as YYDKDF (reference sequence). CDR3 length equals 17 residues. Trimming pared 4 bases from V and 4 bases from J, leaving 22 bases between. CDR3 region: CATSKGEDTTGLYGYTF. The CDR3 bases are TGTGCCACCAGCAAAGGGGAGGACACTACAGGCCTCTATGGCTACACCTTC.

The gene calls are TRBV28 and TRBJ1-3; D is perhaps TRBD1 (5 bases). CDR3 length equals 14 residues. With 1 base removed from V and 1 base from J, the gap between germline ends came to 5 bases. Germline V gene lookup returns CDR1 MDHEN and CDR2 SYDVKM. CDR3 amino acids: CASSLSGSGNTIYF. The CDR3 region has the DNA TGTGCCAGCAGTTTATCAGGGTCTGGAAACACCATATATTTT.

The chain links TRBV15 to TRBJ2-5; perhaps D is TRBD1 or TRBD2 (5 bases each). This CDR3 has 13 amino acids. CDR1 LNHNV and CDR2 YYDKDF come from the germline V gene (reference sequence). V shed 3 bases and J shed 5 bases, with 10 bases lying between them. In DNA form, the CDR3 reads TGTGCCACCAGCAGCTCCGGGGACGAGACCCAGTACTTC. Amino acids: CATSSSGDETQYF. Looking up the rest from reference TRBV15 and TRBJ2-5 gives the full variable domain: DAMVIQNPRYQVTQFGKPVTLSCSQTLNHNVMYWYQQKSSQAPKLLFHYYDKDFNNEADTPDNFQSRRPNTSFCFLDIRSPGLGDTAMYLCATSSSGDETQYFGPGTRLLVL.

The chain uses TRBV19 and TRBJ2-5; TRBD1 matches 8 bases. The germline V gene has CDR1 LNHDA and CDR2 SQIVND (reference sequence). The CDR3 has 15 residues. Losses at the gene ends were 4 bases for V and 5 bases for J; bases not matched to a gene: 9. CDR3 residues: CASSTGQGGGETQYF. Here the CDR3 DNA reads TGTGCCAGTAGTACTGGACAGGGAGGAGGGGAGACCCAGTACTTC.

This sequence joins TRBV10-3 and TRBJ1-1; no clear D. V was pared by 3 bases and J by 1 base, with 9 bases between. Germline V gives CDR1 ENHRY, CDR2 SYGVKD. The CDR3 extends over 14 amino acids. Here the CDR3 reads CAISDKLENTEAFF. The CDR3 DNA is TGTGCCATCAGTGATAAACTCGAGAACACTGAAGCTTTCTTT.

The J gene is TRBJ2-5, the V gene TRBV7-8; 10 nucleotides line up with TRBD1. This CDR3 has 13 residues. V was pared by 3 bases and J by 5 bases, with 0 bases of the junction left unmatched. CDR1 and CDR2 from the germline V gene are SGHVS and FQNEAQ. CDR3 nucleotides: TGTGCCAGCAGCTTGGGACAGGGGGAGACCCAGTACTTC. Protein sequence: CASSLGQGETQYF.

The V gene is TRBV5-1, the J gene TRBJ2-1; a possible D gene is TRBD1 (6 bases). With 4 bases removed from V and 0 bases from J, the gap between germline ends came to 8 bases. The germline V gene encodes CDR1 SGHRS and CDR2 YFSETQ. The CDR3 has 14 amino acids. CDR3: CASSQDSSYNEQFF. CDR3 bases: TGCGCCAGCAGCCAGGACAGCTCCTACAATGAGCAGTTCTTC.

This clone was recorded once. The rearrangement links TRBV11-2 to TRBJ2-2, with 7 bases identical to TRBD1. Germline V gene sequence: CDR1 SGHAT, CDR2 FQNNGV. With 4 bases clipped from V and 4 bases from J, the junction kept 6 bases outside the gene matches. This CDR3 region has 15 residues. The CDR3 DNA sequence: TGTGCCAGCAGCTCACGACAGGGTGGCACCGGGGAGCTGTTTTTT. It encodes CASSSRQGGTGELFF.

The chain recombines TRBV5-1 with TRBJ1-5; D is possibly TRBD1 (6 bases). The germline gives CDR1 SGHRS, CDR2 YFSETQ. With 4 bases removed from V and 6 bases from J, the gap between germline ends came to 14 bases. The CDR3 loop spans 14 amino acids. In nucleotides, the CDR3 is TGCGCCAGCAGCATCTCAGGGGCAGGTCAGCCCCAGCATTTT. It is translated as CASSISGAGQPQHF.

The chain combines TRBV27 with TRBJ2-3; D is uncertain. The CDR3 totals 13 residues. Trimming took off 3 bases at V and 2 bases at J, with 6 bases between the two ends. In germline, CDR1 is MNHEY, CDR2 SMNVEV (reference sequence). CDR3 in DNA: TGTGCCAGCAGTTTGGGCCTCACAGATACGCAGTATTTT. Amino acid sequence: CASSLGLTDTQYF.

CDR3 nucleotide sequence: TGCGCCAGCAGCCAAGTCGGGCACAGGGAGGTCGAGCAGTACTTC. It translates to CASSQVGHREVEQYF. J is TRBJ2-7 and V is TRBV4-1; D might be TRBD1 or TRBD2, each matching 6 bases. In germline, CDR1 is MGHRA, CDR2 YSYEKL. With 1 base removed from V and 6 bases from J, the gap between germline ends came to 16 bases. The CDR3 sequence is 15 residues long.

V gene TRBV28 combines with J gene TRBJ2-1; 8 bases match TRBD2. Germline CDR1 reads MDHEN; CDR2 reads SYDVKM. J lost 7 bases, V lost 3 bases, and 8 bases had no gene match. The CDR3 loop spans 15 amino acids. The CDR3 region has the DNA TGTGCCAGCAGTTTTGGGCTAGCGGGCTCTAATGAGCAGTTCTTC. This gives the protein CASSFGLAGSNEQFF. Variable domain in full (rest from reference TRBV28 and TRBJ2-1): DVKVTQSSRYLVKRTGEKVFLECVQDMDHENMFWYRQDPGLGLRLIYFSYDVKMKEKGDIPEGYSVSREKKERFSLILESASTNQTSMYLCASSFGLAGSNEQFFGPGTRLTVL.

The chain uses TRBV27 and TRBJ2-2; 7 bases fit TRBD2. Germline values: CDR1 MNHEY, CDR2 SMNVEV (reference sequence). This CDR3 region has 17 residues. With 6 bases clipped from V and 4 bases from J, the junction kept 14 bases outside the gene matches. The CDR3 region is CASSKFRTSVSTGELFF. The CDR3 nucleotides read TGTGCCAGCAGCAAGTTCCGAACTAGCGTGAGCACCGGGGAGCTGTTTTTT.

This rearrangement joins TRBV28 to TRBJ2-7; no clear D gene. From germline, CDR1 is MDHEN and CDR2 SYDVKM. V lost 3 bases and J lost 2, with 11 bases in between. The CDR3 length is 14 residues. The CDR3 region is CASSFRDGAYEQYF. Here the CDR3 DNA reads TGTGCCAGCAGTTTCCGAGACGGAGCCTACGAGCAGTACTTC.

V usage is TRBV7-6 and J usage is TRBJ2-2; D may correspond to TRBD1 or TRBD2 (5 bases each). There are 16 residues in the CDR3. V lost 5 bases to trimming and J lost 4 bases, with 17 bases between them. Germline V gene sequence: CDR1 SGHVS, CDR2 FNYEAQ. The CDR3 coding sequence is TGTGCCAGCAGCGCCGAAGCACAGGCGGGCACCGGGGAGCTGTTTTTT. Residues: CASSAEAQAGTGELFF.

The chain uses TRBV28 and TRBJ2-1; 9 bases match TRBD1. The CDR3 extends over 12 amino acids. Germline V gene data show CDR1 as MDHEN and CDR2 as SYDVKM. V lost 4 bases to trimming and J lost 9 bases; unmatched junction nucleotides: 1. CDR3 DNA: TGTGCCAGCAGTTGGGGACAGGGTGAGCAGTTCTTC. Translating gives CASSWGQGEQFF.